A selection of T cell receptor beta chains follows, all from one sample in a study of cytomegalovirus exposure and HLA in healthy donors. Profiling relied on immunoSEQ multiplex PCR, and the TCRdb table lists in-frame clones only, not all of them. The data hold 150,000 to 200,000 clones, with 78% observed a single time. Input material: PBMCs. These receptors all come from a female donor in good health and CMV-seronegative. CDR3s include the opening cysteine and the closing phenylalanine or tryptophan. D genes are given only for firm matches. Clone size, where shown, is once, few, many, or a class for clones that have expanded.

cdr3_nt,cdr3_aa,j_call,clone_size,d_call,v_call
TGCGCCAGCAGCCAGTCAACAGGGAACAATGAGCAGTTCTTC,CASSQSTGNNEQFF,TRBJ2-1,NA,NA,TRBV4-3
TGTGCCAGCAAGAGTGCAACCTACGAGCAGTACTTC,CASKSATYEQYF,TRBJ2-7,once,NA,TRBV6-5
TGCAGTGCTGGACAGGGAAACACCATATATTTT,CSAGQGNTIYF,TRBJ1-3,NA,NA,TRBV20-1
TGTGCCTGGAGTGTAAAGGGGAATAATTCACCCCTCCACTTT,CAWSVKGNNSPLHF,TRBJ1-6,NA,NA,TRBV30
TGTGCCAGCAGCTTAGGAGGGGGAACGAATCAGCCCCAGCATTTT,CASSLGGGTNQPQHF,TRBJ1-5,NA,NA,TRBV7-2
TGTGCCAGCTCACGGTTGGGCGGGAGCAATGAGCAGTTCTTC,CASSRLGGSNEQFF,TRBJ2-1,NA,TRBD2,TRBV18
TGCGCCAGCAGCGAACCGGGACAGGGAACTTACGAGCAGTACTTC,CASSEPGQGTYEQYF,TRBJ2-7,NA,TRBD1,TRBV5-1
TGCGCCAGCAGCTTGACTGGCGGGGGGACCTACAATGAGCAGTTCTTC,CASSLTGGGTYNEQFF,TRBJ2-1,NA,TRBD2,TRBV5-1
TGCGCCAGCAGCAGGGTAGCGGACCACACAGATACGCAGTATTTT,CASSRVADHTDTQYF,TRBJ2-3,NA,NA,TRBV5-1
TGTGCCAGCAGGAAAGGGGAAGGGTACAAAAACATTCAGTACTTC,CASRKGEGYKNIQYF,TRBJ2-4,NA,NA,TRBV2
TGTGCCTGGAGCCCACCCTACGGACAGGGACACGAGCAGTACTTC,CAWSPPYGQGHEQYF,TRBJ2-7,NA,TRBD1,TRBV30
TGTGCCAGCAGCTTAGGAGGGATGAATGAGCAGTTCTTC,CASSLGGMNEQFF,TRBJ2-1,NA,NA,TRBV11-2
TGTGCCAGTAGTATTCTAGCTGCAGATACGCAGTATTTT,CASSILAADTQYF,TRBJ2-3,NA,NA,TRBV19
TGCAGCGTAGGGGGACTAGCGGGGGGGCCGGGCACAGATACGCAGTATTTT,CSVGGLAGGPGTDTQYF,TRBJ2-3,NA,TRBD2,TRBV29-1
TGTGCCAGTAGTATCCCCCGGACTAGCGGGAGGGACTACGAGCAGTACTTC,CASSIPRTSGRDYEQYF,TRBJ2-7,NA,TRBD2,TRBV19
TGTGCCTGGAGTACCCCACTAGCGAGGTACAATGAGCAGTTCTTC,CAWSTPLARYNEQFF,TRBJ2-1,NA,TRBD2,TRBV30
TGTGCCAGTAGCTCGACAGGGGGCGGGTATGGCTACACCTTC,CASSSTGGGYGYTF,TRBJ1-2,NA,TRBD1,TRBV19
TGCAGCGTTTGGACAGGCCTGAACACTGAAGCTTTCTTT,CSVWTGLNTEAFF,TRBJ1-1,NA,TRBD1,TRBV29-1
TGTGCCAGCAGCGCAGGGACTAGCGATGAGCAGTTCTTC,CASSAGTSDEQFF,TRBJ2-1,NA,TRBD2,TRBV9
TGTGCCAGCAGCTCGACAGGGAACGGGGAGCTGTTTTTT,CASSSTGNGELFF,TRBJ2-2,NA,TRBD1,TRBV7-6
TGTGCCAGCAGCCGGGACACCTCCTACGAGCAGTACTTC,CASSRDTSYEQYF,TRBJ2-7,once,NA,TRBV2
TGTGCCAGCAGCTTCCCAGGGGCCGGCAATCAGCCCCAGCATTTT,CASSFPGAGNQPQHF,TRBJ1-5,NA,NA,TRBV7-9
TGTGCCAGCAGCACAGGGGGTACCCTGTCCTACGAGCAGTACTTC,CASSTGGTLSYEQYF,TRBJ2-7,NA,TRBD1,TRBV5-6
TGTGCCAGCAGAAGGGACTACCCCACAGATACGCAGTATTTT,CASRRDYPTDTQYF,TRBJ2-3,few,TRBD2,TRBV5-4
TGTGCCAGCAGCCTCCCTCCTACTAGCGGGGGGCCGTGGACCGGGGAGCTGTTTTTT,CASSLPPTSGGPWTGELFF,TRBJ2-2,NA,TRBD2,TRBV7-9
TGTGCCAGCAGCAGACCTGACAGGGGGAACTATGGCTACACCTTC,CASSRPDRGNYGYTF,TRBJ1-2,NA,TRBD1,TRBV9
TGTGCCAGCAGTTTCCATACACCTACCCTGGGAGGGACTGAAGCTTTCTTT,CASSFHTPTLGGTEAFF,TRBJ1-1,NA,NA,TRBV28
TGTGCCAGCAGCGTTGGGTCCCCAGGGGACGAGCAGTACTTC,CASSVGSPGDEQYF,TRBJ2-7,few,NA,TRBV9
TGTGCCAGCAGCATCGACTTTCAAACCTACGAGCAGTACTTC,CASSIDFQTYEQYF,TRBJ2-7,NA,NA,TRBV21-1
TGTGCCAGCAGTTCCTGGGTAGCGGGAGAGGGAGAGCAGTACTTC,CASSSWVAGEGEQYF,TRBJ2-7,NA,TRBD2,TRBV27
TGTGCCAGCAGTACGACAGGGGCGACTAATGAAAAACTGTTTTTT,CASSTTGATNEKLFF,TRBJ1-4,NA,TRBD1,TRBV6-5
TGCGCCAGCAGCGATGTGACAGGGGGCCTGGGCGCAGATACGCAGTATTTT,CASSDVTGGLGADTQYF,TRBJ2-3,NA,TRBD1,TRBV5-1
TGTGCCAGTAGTATCGCTAACAGGGAGAATGGCTACACCTTC,CASSIANRENGYTF,TRBJ1-2,NA,NA,TRBV19
TGTGCCAGCAGCTTGGGGCTAGCGGGAGCCCAAGAGACCCAGTACTTC,CASSLGLAGAQETQYF,TRBJ2-5,few,TRBD2,TRBV7-2
TGTGCCATCAAGCCGGGACTAGCGGGAGCAGATACGCAGTATTTT,CAIKPGLAGADTQYF,TRBJ2-3,few,TRBD2,TRBV10-3